The T cell receptor (beta chain) described here comes from a study of cytomegalovirus exposure and HLA in healthy donors. Broader study findings: Reportedly, a later analysis found an Asian-associated ancestry cluster had fewer N-insertions than the roughly 630-donor mean. Likely technical artifact: a cluster of highly shared sequence variants. In a later analysis, the majority of CMV-associated beta chains seemingly showed HLA restriction.

It was with 60 Vbeta and 13 Jbeta primers that the PCR ran. Libraries were prepared by immunoSEQ multiplex PCR; TCRdb keeps only in-frame clonotypes and omits some of them. The table includes roughly 93,000 clones, under 85% detected once. Notes on this clone: Its specificity is not known.

This clonotype was obtained from a man aged 18-30 years in good health and CMV-seropositive. Sequences were obtained from PBMCs.

The CDR3, as DNA: TGTGCCACCAGTAAACAGGGCTCGAACACTGAAGCTTTCTTT. Protein product: CATSKQGSNTEAFF. The gene calls are TRBV15 and TRBJ1-1; D perhaps matches TRBD1 (6 bases). Trimming took off 6 bases at V and 1 base at J, with 12 bases between the two ends. The CDR3 covers 14 residues. Looked up from germline, CDR1 is LNHNV and CDR2 is YYDKDF (reference sequence). Combining the CDR3 with reference TRBV15 and TRBJ1-1 gives the whole variable domain DAMVIQNPRYQVTQFGKPVTLSCSQTLNHNVMYWYQQKSSQAPKLLFHYYDKDFNNEADTPDNFQSRRPNTSFCFLDIRSPGLGDTAMYLCATSKQGSNTEAFFGQGTRLTVV.